This T cell receptor (beta chain) was profiled in a study of blood T cell repertoires in COVID-19. Profiling relied on immunoSEQ multiplex PCR, and the TCRdb table lists in-frame clones only, not all of them. The table lists about 98,000 clones, around 80% of them singletons. The V and J ends lost 9 bases and 0 bases respectively, with 12 bases between them. There are 13 residues in the CDR3. Per germline, CDR1 SNHLY and CDR2 FYNNEI. The TCR comes from an elderly man with acute or convalescent COVID-19. The sequenced sample was peripheral blood. This chain links TRBV2 with TRBJ2-7; D remains unclear. Here the CDR3 DNA reads TGTGCCAGTGCCGTGAGTATCTCCTACGAGCAGTACTTC. This translates into CASAVSISYEQYF.